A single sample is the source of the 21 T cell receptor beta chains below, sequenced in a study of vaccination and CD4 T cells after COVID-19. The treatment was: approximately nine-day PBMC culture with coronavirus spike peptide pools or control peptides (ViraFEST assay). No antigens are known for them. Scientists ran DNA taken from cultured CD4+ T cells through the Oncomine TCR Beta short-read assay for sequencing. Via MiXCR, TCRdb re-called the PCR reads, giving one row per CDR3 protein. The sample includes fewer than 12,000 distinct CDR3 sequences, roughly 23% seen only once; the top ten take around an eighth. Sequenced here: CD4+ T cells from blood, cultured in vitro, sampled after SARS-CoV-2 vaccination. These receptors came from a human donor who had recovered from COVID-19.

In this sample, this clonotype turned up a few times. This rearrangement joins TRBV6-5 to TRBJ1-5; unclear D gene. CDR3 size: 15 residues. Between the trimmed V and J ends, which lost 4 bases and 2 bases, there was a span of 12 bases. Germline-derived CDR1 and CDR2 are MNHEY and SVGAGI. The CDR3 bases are TGTGCCAGCAGTTCGCGACGGGGTGGCAATCAGCCCCAGCATTTT. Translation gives CASSSRRGGNQPQHF.

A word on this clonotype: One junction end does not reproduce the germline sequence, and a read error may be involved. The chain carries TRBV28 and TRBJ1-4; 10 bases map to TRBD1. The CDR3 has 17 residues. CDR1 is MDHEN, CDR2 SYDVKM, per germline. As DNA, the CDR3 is TGTGCCAGCAGTTTACCGGGACCGGGACAGGGGAGGGAAAAGCTGTTTTTT. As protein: CASSLPGPGQGREKLFF.

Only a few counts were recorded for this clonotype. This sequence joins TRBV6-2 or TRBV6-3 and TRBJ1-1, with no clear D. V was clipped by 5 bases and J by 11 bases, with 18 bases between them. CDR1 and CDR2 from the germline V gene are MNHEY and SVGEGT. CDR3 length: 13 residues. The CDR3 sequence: CASSPNKGSNAFF. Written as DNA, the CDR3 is TGTGCCAGCAGTCCGAACAAAGGATCGAATGCTTTCTTT.

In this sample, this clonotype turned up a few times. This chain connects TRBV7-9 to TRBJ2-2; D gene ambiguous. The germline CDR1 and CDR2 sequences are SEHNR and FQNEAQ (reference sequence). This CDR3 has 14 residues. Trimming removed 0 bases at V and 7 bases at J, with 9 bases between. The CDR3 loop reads CASSLAGIGGELFF. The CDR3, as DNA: TGTGCCAGCAGCTTAGCGGGAATTGGCGGGGAGCTGTTTTTT.

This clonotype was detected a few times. The CDR3 region has the DNA TGCAGTGCTAGAGAGCGGGGATACTATTCTGGAGAGCAGTACTTC. This codes for CSARERGYYSGEQYF. This chain uses TRBV20-1 with TRBJ2-7; D possibly corresponds to TRBD2 (6 bases). The CDR3 is 15 residues long. V was cut by 0 bases and J by 7 bases, with 19 bases left in between. Germline V gene lookup returns CDR1 DFQATT and CDR2 SNEGSKA (reference sequence).

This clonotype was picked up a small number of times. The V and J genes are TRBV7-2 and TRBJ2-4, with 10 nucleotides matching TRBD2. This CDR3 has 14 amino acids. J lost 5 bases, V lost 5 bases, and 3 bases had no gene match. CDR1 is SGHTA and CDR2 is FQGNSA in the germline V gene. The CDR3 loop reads CASSLGLAENIQYF. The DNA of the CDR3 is TGTGCCAGCAGCCTTGGACTAGCGGAAAACATTCAGTACTTC.

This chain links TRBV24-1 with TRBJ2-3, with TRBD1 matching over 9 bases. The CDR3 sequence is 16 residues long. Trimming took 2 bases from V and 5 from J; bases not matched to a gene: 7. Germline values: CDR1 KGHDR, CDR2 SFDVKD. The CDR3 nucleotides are TGTGCCACCAGTGATTCCGGGACAGGGAATCAAGATACGCAGTATTTT. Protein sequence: CATSDSGTGNQDTQYF.

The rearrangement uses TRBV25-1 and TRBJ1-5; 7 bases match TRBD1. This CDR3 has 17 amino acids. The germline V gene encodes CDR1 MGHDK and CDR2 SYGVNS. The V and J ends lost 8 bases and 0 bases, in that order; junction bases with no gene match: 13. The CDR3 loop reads CASSSQGGVYSNQPQHF. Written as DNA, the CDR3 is TGTGCCAGCTCCTCCCAGGGGGGAGTCTATAGCAATCAGCCCCAGCATTTT.

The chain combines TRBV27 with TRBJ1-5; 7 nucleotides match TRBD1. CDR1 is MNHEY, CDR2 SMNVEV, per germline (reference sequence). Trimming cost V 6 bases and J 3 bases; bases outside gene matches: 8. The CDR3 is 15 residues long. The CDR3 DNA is TGTGCCAGCAGCTTTACAGGGGCCTTCAATCAGCCCCAGCATTTT. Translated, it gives CASSFTGAFNQPQHF.

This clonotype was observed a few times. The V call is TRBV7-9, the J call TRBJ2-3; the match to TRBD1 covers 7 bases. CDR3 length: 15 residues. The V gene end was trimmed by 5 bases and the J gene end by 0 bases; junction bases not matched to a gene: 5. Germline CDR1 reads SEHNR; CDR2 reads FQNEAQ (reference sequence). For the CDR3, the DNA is TGTGCCAGCAGCCGGACAGGCCCTAGCACAGATACGCAGTATTTT. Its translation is CASSRTGPSTDTQYF.

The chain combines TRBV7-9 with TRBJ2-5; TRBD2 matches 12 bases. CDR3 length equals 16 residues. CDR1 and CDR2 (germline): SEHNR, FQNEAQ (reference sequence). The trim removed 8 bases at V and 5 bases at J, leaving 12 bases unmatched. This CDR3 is CASVSSGGALVETQYF. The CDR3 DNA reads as TGTGCCAGCGTCTCTAGCGGGGGGGCCTTAGTGGAGACCCAGTACTTC.

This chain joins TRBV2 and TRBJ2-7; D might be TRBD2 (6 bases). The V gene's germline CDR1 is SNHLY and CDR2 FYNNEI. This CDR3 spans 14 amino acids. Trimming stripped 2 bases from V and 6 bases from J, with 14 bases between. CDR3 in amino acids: CASSEHGGTAEQYF. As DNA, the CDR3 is TGTGCCAGCAGTGAACATGGGGGGACGGCCGAGCAGTACTTC.

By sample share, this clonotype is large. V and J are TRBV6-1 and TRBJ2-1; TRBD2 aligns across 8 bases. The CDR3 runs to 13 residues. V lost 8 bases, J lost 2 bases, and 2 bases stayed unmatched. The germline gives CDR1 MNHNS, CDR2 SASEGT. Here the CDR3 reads CASGRGAYNEQFF. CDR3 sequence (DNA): TGTGCCAGCGGGCGGGGGGCCTACAATGAGCAGTTCTTC.

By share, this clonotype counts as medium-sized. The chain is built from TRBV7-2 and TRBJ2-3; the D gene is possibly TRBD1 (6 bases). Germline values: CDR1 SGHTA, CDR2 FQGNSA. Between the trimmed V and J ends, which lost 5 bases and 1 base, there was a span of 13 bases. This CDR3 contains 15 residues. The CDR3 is CASSLTRGGTDTQYF. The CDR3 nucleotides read TGTGCCAGCAGCCTTACCAGGGGAGGCACAGATACGCAGTATTTT.

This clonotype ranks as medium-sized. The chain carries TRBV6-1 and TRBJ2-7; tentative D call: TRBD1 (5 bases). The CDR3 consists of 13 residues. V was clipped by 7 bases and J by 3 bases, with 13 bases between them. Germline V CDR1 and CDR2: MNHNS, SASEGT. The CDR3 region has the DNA TGTGCCAGCACCAGAAGGGGTCTCTACGAGCAGTACTTC. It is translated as CASTRRGLYEQYF.

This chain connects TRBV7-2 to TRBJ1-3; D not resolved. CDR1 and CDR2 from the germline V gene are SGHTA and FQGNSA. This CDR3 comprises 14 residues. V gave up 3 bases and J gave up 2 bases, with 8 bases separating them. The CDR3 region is CASSFSGTGNTIYF. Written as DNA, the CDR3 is TGTGCCAGCAGCTTTTCGGGTACTGGAAACACCATATATTTT.

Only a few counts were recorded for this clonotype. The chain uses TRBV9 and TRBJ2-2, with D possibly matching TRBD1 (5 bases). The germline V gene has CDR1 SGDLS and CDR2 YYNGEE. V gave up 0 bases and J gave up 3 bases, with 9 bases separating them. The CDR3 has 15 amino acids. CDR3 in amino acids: CASSVGRVHTGELFF. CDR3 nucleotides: TGTGCCAGCAGCGTAGGCAGGGTGCACACCGGGGAGCTGTTTTTT.

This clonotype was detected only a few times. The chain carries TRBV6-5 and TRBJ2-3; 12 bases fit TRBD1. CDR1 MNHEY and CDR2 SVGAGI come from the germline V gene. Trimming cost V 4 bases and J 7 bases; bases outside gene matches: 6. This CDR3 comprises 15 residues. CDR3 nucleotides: TGTGCCAGCAGTTCGGGGACAGGGGGCATCTATACGCAGTATTTT. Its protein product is CASSSGTGGIYTQYF.

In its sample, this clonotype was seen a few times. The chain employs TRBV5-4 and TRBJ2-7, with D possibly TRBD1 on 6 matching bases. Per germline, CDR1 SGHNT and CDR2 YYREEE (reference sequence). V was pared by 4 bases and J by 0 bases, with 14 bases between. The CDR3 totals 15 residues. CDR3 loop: CASSVTGSSSYEQYF. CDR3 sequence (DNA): TGTGCCAGCAGCGTTACAGGGTCTAGCTCCTACGAGCAGTACTTC.

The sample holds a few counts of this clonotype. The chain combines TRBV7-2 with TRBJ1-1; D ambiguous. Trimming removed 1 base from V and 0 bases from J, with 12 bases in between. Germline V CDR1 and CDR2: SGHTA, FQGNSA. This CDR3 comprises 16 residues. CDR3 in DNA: TGTGCCAGCAGCTTAGGGGGTTTGGGGTTGAACACTGAAGCTTTCTTT. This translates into CASSLGGLGLNTEAFF.

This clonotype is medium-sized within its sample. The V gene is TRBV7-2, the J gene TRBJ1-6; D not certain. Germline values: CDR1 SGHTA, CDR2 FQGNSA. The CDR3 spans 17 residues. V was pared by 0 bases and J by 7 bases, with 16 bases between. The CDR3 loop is CASSLAVRSSSNSPLHF. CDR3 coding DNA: TGTGCCAGCAGCTTAGCGGTCAGGAGCTCATCGAATTCACCCCTCCACTTT.